The source of this T cell receptor (beta chain) is a study of T cells in pancreatic ductal adenocarcinoma. Study conclusions and caveats: Tumor and blood clonality did not differ significantly, about 0.112 versus 0.072. Compared with tumor, blood showed more total productive templates and around 8.1-fold more clonotypes. This surgical cohort overrepresents the minority presenting with early-stage disease. Enrichment of CD45RO+ effector over naive T cells in tumors may bias clonality.

The germline CDR1 and CDR2 sequences are MDHEN and SYDVKM. CDR3 size: 14 residues. Trimming removed 5 bases from V and 11 bases from J; junction bases left unmatched: 9. Measured with immunoSEQ multiplex PCR; TCRdb has only the in-frame clones, and not every one. There are 4,500 to 7,000 clones in the sample; around three quarters occur only once, and around 9.1% lies in the top ten. Note on this clone: What it binds is not known.

Surgery without prior neoadjuvant therapy was the treatment of the selected pancreatic ductal adenocarcinoma patients. V is TRBV28 and J is TRBJ1-6; 7 bases are shared with TRBD1. The source of this sequence is a human donor with pancreatic ductal adenocarcinoma. The sample consisted of pancreatic tumor tissue. The DNA for the CDR3 is TGTGCCAGCAGTCCCCAGGGGGATAGGGCACCCCTCCACTTT. Protein sequence: CASSPQGDRAPLHF.